The sequence of this TCR beta chain was determined in a study of T cells in localized non-small cell lung cancer. Comment on this clone: Its antigen is still unknown.

General study results and limits: Uninvolved nearby lung showed the greatest T cell clonality, exceeding that found in tumor. Of the top 100 tumor clones, median roughly 55 were in adjacent lung, 25 to 35 among its top 100. Higher adjacent-lung clonality was associated with shorter survival. Heterogeneity remains possible because sequencing was limited to only one tumor region.

The method was immunoSEQ multiplex PCR; TCRdb's version includes in-frame clones alone and lacks a portion of them. Of more than 1,100 clones in the sample, approximately 40% were seen once. The CDR3 is 14 amino acids. Germline CDR1 is KGHSH and CDR2 is LQKENI. V lost 3 bases to trimming and J lost 2 bases, with 11 bases between them. This clonotype was sampled from a woman aged 35-75 years with stage II squamous cell lung carcinoma. The chain carries TRBV18 and TRBJ2-7, with D perhaps TRBD1 or TRBD2 (5 bases each). The sequencing used lung tumor tissue, collected before any cancer treatment. CDR3 in DNA: TGTGCCAGCTCACCTACCCGGGGACCCTACGAGCAGTACTTC. It translates to CASSPTRGPYEQYF.